This T cell receptor (beta chain) was identified during a study of shared clonotypes between healthy human individuals. Study at large: CD4 naive and CD4 memory each took three plates per donor, while CD8 naive took two and CD8 memory one.

Whole-study results and caveats: Lower generation probabilities were found for non-shared clonotypes than for those shared by all four donors.

Several immunoSEQ plates held equal portions of the genomic DNA taken from each subset. TCRdb keeps only in-frame clones here, not all; method: immunoSEQ multiplex PCR. The table lists around 700,000 clones, roughly 94% of them singletons. Only CD45RO-negative cells positively selected for CCR7 counted as naive CD8 cells, so terminally differentiated effector memory CD45RA+ cells were excluded. A single count supports this clone. As yet, its antigen is unknown. Germline values: CDR1 SGHKS, CDR2 YYEKEE (reference sequence). Between the trimmed V and J ends, which lost 2 bases and 5 bases, there was a span of 14 bases. The CDR3 runs to 14 residues.

The sample consisted of naive CD8+ T cells sorted from blood. The source is a man younger than 40 in good health. J is TRBJ2-7 and V is TRBV5-5; D gene unclear. CDR3 sequence: CASSLIQIANEQYF. The CDR3 nucleotides are TGTGCCAGCAGCTTAATACAGATAGCTAACGAGCAGTACTTC.